These 20 T cell receptor beta chains were all obtained from the same sample, sequenced in a study of control samples from healthy donors and cancer patients. Method: immunoSEQ multiplex PCR; TCRdb's copy keeps in-frame clones and lacks some. The sample lists about 200,000 clones, around 90% occurring once. The sequenced sample consisted of blood. The receptors here all came from a man aged 25 to 40 in good health.

The genes are TRBV5-1 and TRBJ2-2; maybe TRBD1 (6 bases). Germline values: CDR1 SGHRS, CDR2 YFSETQ. The CDR3 runs 17 residues. V shed 5 bases and J shed 0 bases, with 17 bases lying between them. The CDR3 reads CASSMDSRGANTGELFF. DNA of the CDR3: TGCGCCAGCAGTATGGACAGCCGCGGCGCGAACACCGGGGAGCTGTTTTTT.

In its sample, this clone was seen a few times. This chain links TRBV5-8 with TRBJ2-7; D unclear. Germline-derived CDR1 and CDR2 are SGHTS and YDEGEE. This CDR3 is 15 amino acids long. Trimming pared 4 bases from V and 6 bases from J, leaving 20 bases between. The CDR3 is CASSKMVSLLAEQYF. The CDR3 nucleotides are TGTGCCAGCAGCAAAATGGTGTCGCTCCTCGCCGAGCAGTACTTC.

The CDR3 DNA reads as TGTGCCAGCAAGGGGACAGGGATGGGGCCCCAGCATTTT. It specifies CASKGTGMGPQHF. This chain links TRBV2 with TRBJ1-5; 9 bases line up with TRBD1. From germline, CDR1 is SNHLY and CDR2 FYNNEI. The CDR3 length is 13 residues. Trimming took 7 bases from V and 9 from J; bases not matched to a gene: 7.

The chain recombines TRBV18 with TRBJ2-3; D is possibly TRBD2 (5 bases). CDR1 is KGHSH and CDR2 is LQKENI in the germline V gene. There are 17 residues in the CDR3. The ends were cut back, 2 bases at V and 0 bases at J, with 15 bases in the middle. This CDR3 is CASSPLARTSSTDTQYF. The CDR3 nucleotides read TGTGCCAGCTCACCATTAGCTAGGACTTCTAGCACAGATACGCAGTATTTT.

V is TRBV27 and J is TRBJ2-3; D may correspond to TRBD1 or TRBD2 (5 bases each). V lost 4 bases to trimming and J lost 2 bases, with 13 bases between them. CDR3 length: 15 residues. Germline lookup yields CDR1 MNHEY and CDR2 SMNVEV (reference sequence). The CDR3 protein is CASSSPGTLTDTQYF. The CDR3, as DNA: TGTGCCAGCAGTTCACCCGGGACCCTCACAGATACGCAGTATTTT.

The chain combines TRBV7-6 with TRBJ2-2; 7 nucleotides line up with TRBD2. This CDR3 comprises 17 residues. Germline-derived CDR1 and CDR2 are SGHVS and FNYEAQ. V dropped 5 bases and J dropped 1; count of bases not matched to a gene: 10. For the CDR3, the DNA is TGTGCCAGCAGCCGCCTCGGACTAGACCTGAACACCGGGGAGCTGTTTTTT. This sequence encodes CASSRLGLDLNTGELFF. Together with reference TRBV7-6 and TRBJ2-2, the CDR3 gives the full variable domain: GAGVSQSPRYKVTKRGQDVALRCDPISGHVSLYWYRQALGQGPEFLTYFNYEAQQDKSGLPNDRFSAERPEGSISTLTIQRTEQRDSAMYRCASSRLGLDLNTGELFFGEGSRLTVL.

As regards this clone: The junction shows a germline mismatch at one end, possibly a read error. This chain links TRBV4-1 with TRBJ2-6; D may match TRBD1 or TRBD2 (6 bases each). The CDR3 sequence is 17 residues long. Per germline, CDR1 MGHRA and CDR2 YSYEKL. The CDR3 loop is CASSKERGAAGANVLTF. In DNA form, the CDR3 reads TGCGCCAGCAGCAAAGAAAGGGGGGCCGCTGGGGCCAACGTCCTGACTTTC.

This chain uses TRBV5-1 with TRBJ1-2; D not resolved. Germline V lookup: CDR1 SGHRS, CDR2 YFSETQ. Trimming shortened V by 4 bases and J by 2 bases, and 9 bases separated the two germline ends. CDR3 size: 13 residues. Written as DNA, the CDR3 is TGCGCCAGCAGCATGGACGGGAACTATGGCTACACCTTC. It translates to CASSMDGNYGYTF.

This chain uses TRBV5-6 with TRBJ2-3; 10 bases are shared with TRBD2. V lost 1 base to trimming and J lost 6 bases; unmatched junction nucleotides: 14. The CDR3 runs to 18 residues. Germline-derived CDR1 and CDR2 are SGHDT and YYEEEE. DNA of the CDR3: TGTGCCAGCAGCTTGTTACCAGCGGGGGGGATAATGGCGGATACGCAGTATTTT. Translation: CASSLLPAGGIMADTQYF.

V gene TRBV7-3 combines with J gene TRBJ1-1; D is perhaps TRBD1 (6 bases). The CDR3 contains 14 residues. The germline V gene encodes CDR1 SGHTA and CDR2 FQGTGA. With 5 bases removed from V and 1 base from J, the gap between germline ends came to 11 bases. The CDR3 loop reads CASSTQGGNTEAFF. The DNA of the CDR3 is TGTGCCAGCAGCACACAGGGCGGGAACACTGAAGCTTTCTTT.

The gene calls are TRBV29-1 and TRBJ2-7; the match to TRBD1 covers 7 bases. V gave up 4 bases and J gave up 5 bases; unmatched junction bases: 14. The CDR3 is made up of 15 amino acids. In germline, CDR1 is SQVTM, CDR2 ANQGSEA. CDR3 protein: CSVAFSRTGLNEQYF. The CDR3 DNA is TGCAGCGTTGCCTTTAGTCGGACAGGTCTCAACGAGCAGTACTTC.

The chain carries TRBV2 and TRBJ2-1; D possibly corresponds to TRBD2 (7 bases). In germline, CDR1 is SNHLY, CDR2 FYNNEI. The CDR3 is 18 amino acids. Trimming took 8 bases from V and 4 from J, leaving 27 bases between them. The CDR3 DNA is TGTGCCAGCTGGAAGGGGGGGGTCACCCCGGACAGATACAATGAGCAGTTCTTC. Translating it yields CASWKGGVTPDRYNEQFF.

This chain links TRBV7-8 with TRBJ2-7; 8 nucleotides agree with TRBD2. The CDR3 totals 16 residues. Germline V CDR1 and CDR2: SGHVS, FQNEAQ. V was clipped by 5 bases and J by 5 bases; unmatched bases: 14. CDR3 sequence: CASSQNKGLGTNEQYF. CDR3 bases: TGTGCCAGCAGCCAAAATAAGGGACTAGGGACGAACGAGCAGTACTTC.

This chain joins TRBV12-3 or TRBV12-4 and TRBJ1-2; D unclear. V lost 4 bases and J lost 6, with 12 bases in between. The CDR3 runs 13 residues. CDR3 in amino acids: CASSSLQWDGYTF. The CDR3 DNA reads as TGTGCCAGCAGTTCACTACAGTGGGATGGCTACACCTTC.

This sequence joins TRBV29-1 and TRBJ2-7, with a tentative D call TRBD1 (6 bases). With 3 bases removed from V and 2 bases from J, the gap between germline ends came to 8 bases. The CDR3 spans 12 residues. Germline V gives CDR1 SQVTM, CDR2 ANQGSEA. CDR3 sequence (DNA): TGCAGCGTTGACACAGGGACCTACGAGCAGTACTTC. The encoded protein is CSVDTGTYEQYF.

The rearrangement uses TRBV19 and TRBJ2-7; the D is unclear. The length of the CDR3 is 14 residues. Germline V CDR1 and CDR2: LNHDA, SQIVND (reference sequence). The V end lost 3 bases, the J end lost 7 bases, and 16 bases lay between the germline ends. The CDR3 region is CASSIGHLLMEQYF. In nucleotides, the CDR3 is TGTGCCAGTAGTATCGGGCACCTACTGATGGAGCAGTACTTC.

The rearrangement links TRBV7-3 to TRBJ2-1; D is unclear. Germline values: CDR1 SGHTA, CDR2 FQGTGA. This CDR3 is 12 amino acids long. V dropped 4 bases and J dropped 9 bases, with 10 bases sitting between them. CDR3 loop: CASSSLGIEQFF. CDR3 DNA sequence: TGTGCCAGCAGCTCCCTGGGGATTGAGCAGTTCTTC.

The rearrangement links TRBV6-6 to TRBJ1-4; D uncertain. Trimming pared 6 bases from V and 5 bases from J, leaving 16 bases between. The germline V gene has CDR1 MNHNY and CDR2 SVGAGI (reference sequence). The CDR3 covers 15 residues. Here the CDR3 DNA reads TGTGCCAGCAGCCTCCTGCAGTCCCTAAATGAAAAACTGTTTTTT. It codes for CASSLLQSLNEKLFF.

This clone was observed a single time. This same CDR3 is encoded by further DNA sequences in the sample. This chain connects TRBV19 to TRBJ2-7, with D possibly matching TRBD1 (5 bases). V lost 3 bases and J lost 0, with 9 bases in between. Germline-derived CDR1 and CDR2 are LNHDA and SQIVND (reference sequence). The CDR3 sequence is 14 residues long. The CDR3 loop is CASSITGASYEQYF. The CDR3 DNA reads as TGTGCCAGTAGTATTACTGGGGCCTCCTACGAGCAGTACTTC.

The count of this clone is one. This chain uses TRBV7-2 with TRBJ1-1; D is uncertain. The V gene lost 0 bases and the J gene lost 2 bases, with 7 bases spanning the gap. The germline gives CDR1 SGHTA, CDR2 FQGNSA. The CDR3 covers 14 residues. CDR3 loop: CASSLARQNTEAFF. The CDR3 region has the DNA TGTGCCAGCAGCTTAGCAAGACAAAACACTGAAGCTTTCTTT.